This T cell receptor beta chain stems from a study of human T cells and chemical hapten exposure. This clonotype was seen at least ten times. Time point: patch test 2, 6 weeks after DPC sensitization. Treatment noted: therapeutic diphenylcyclopropenone sensitization with weekly scalp DPC. Germline V gene data show CDR1 as MNHEY and CDR2 as SVGAGI. The CDR3 has 14 amino acids. V lost 6 bases, J lost 10 bases, and 14 bases stayed unmatched. In TCRdb, the RACE reads were re-called with MiXCR into one record per CDR3 protein. Among 65,000 to 90,000 distinct CDR3 sequences, approximately 6.6% were seen once, and the ten largest hold 1% to 1.5%.

The receptor's source is a woman aged 25 to 39 with alopecia areata. Some clones in this sample may be carry-over from other donors' samples. This chain joins TRBV6-5 and TRBJ1-1; 7 nucleotides agree with TRBD1. Sequencing was performed on whole blood, taken in connection with sensitization to the hapten diphenylcyclopropenone (DPC). The CDR3 reads CASSNNRGNLRAFF. The CDR3 DNA reads TGTGCCAGCAGCAACAACAGGGGAAATTTACGAGCTTTCTTT.